This TCR beta chain was identified during a study of blood T cells in healthy people across ages. After removal of 7 bases from V and 4 bases from J, the junction contained 7 bases not matched to a gene. The CDR3 sequence is 14 residues long. Germline CDR1 reads SGHTA; CDR2 reads FQGNSA. This clonotype was observed a handful of times. Each sample used at least 6 million PBMCs. A second roughly 7 to 12 cycle PCR used barcoded and J-beta primers. TCRdb analysed the 5' RACE reads with MiXCR anew, one entry per CDR3 protein. Among approximately 1,000,000 distinct CDR3 sequences, 30% to 40% were seen once, and the ten largest hold over 10%.

The chain employs TRBV7-2 and TRBJ2-4; 7 nucleotides align to TRBD2. The sequenced sample was blood. The receptor was isolated from a man younger than 35 in good health. CDR3 residues: CASTLGGTKNIQYF. DNA of the CDR3: TGTGCCAGCACCTTGGGGGGGACGAAAAACATTCAGTACTTC.